Shown below are 26 T cell receptor beta chains from a single sample sequenced in a study of cytomegalovirus exposure and HLA in healthy donors. The PCR contained 60 Vbeta and 13 Jbeta primers. Assay: immunoSEQ multiplex PCR; the TCRdb copy retains only in-frame clones and omits some. The sample consists of around 190,000 clones, roughly 87% of them appearing once. Specimen: PBMCs. Every receptor here comes from a boy under 10 years old in good health and CMV-seronegative.

The rearrangement links TRBV28 to TRBJ1-1; no firm D call. Trimming removed 7 bases at V and 1 base at J, with 16 bases between. The CDR3 consists of 15 residues. The germline CDR1 and CDR2 sequences are MDHEN and SYDVKM. CDR3 nucleotide sequence: TGTGCCAGCACGTCGGGAGGCGCCGAGAACACTGAAGCTTTCTTT. Encoded protein: CASTSGGAENTEAFF.

This chain joins TRBV6-1 and TRBJ2-5; TRBD1 matches 7 bases. Gene TRBJ2-7 matches the end of the DNA better, so the J call may be wrong. From germline, CDR1 is MNHNS and CDR2 SASEGT. The CDR3 totals 14 residues. The DNA for the CDR3 is TGTGCCAGCAGTGTCAGGGGACAGCTTATCGAGCAGTACTTC. Translation: CASSVRGQLIEQYF.

Written as DNA, the CDR3 is TGTGCCAGCAGCTTAACAGTTCCCACAGATACGCAGTATTTT. Residues: CASSLTVPTDTQYF. The V call is TRBV11-2, the J call TRBJ2-3; D is undetermined. The germline V gene encodes CDR1 SGHAT and CDR2 FQNNGV. The CDR3 is 14 residues long. Trimming stripped 2 bases from V and 2 bases from J, with 8 bases between.

This chain uses TRBV29-1 with TRBJ2-3, with D possibly being TRBD2 (5 bases). Trimming stripped 6 bases from V and 0 bases from J, with 7 bases between. The CDR3 spans 12 residues. From germline, CDR1 is SQVTM and CDR2 ANQGSEA. This chain's CDR3 is CSVWTSTDTQYF. In DNA form, the CDR3 reads TGCAGCGTCTGGACTAGCACAGATACGCAGTATTTT.

The chain uses TRBV7-2 and TRBJ1-3; a weak D match, TRBD1 (6 bases). The CDR3 loop spans 15 amino acids. From germline, CDR1 is SGHTA and CDR2 FQGNSA. Trimming cost V 5 bases and J 5 bases, with 16 bases left between them. The CDR3 nucleotides read TGTGCCAGCAGCCAAACCACAGGGATACGAAACACCATATATTTT. Protein product: CASSQTTGIRNTIYF.

V and J are TRBV9 and TRBJ2-7; TRBD1 matches at 8 bases. Looked up from germline, CDR1 is SGDLS and CDR2 is YYNGEE. The V gene end was trimmed by 3 bases and the J gene end by 0 bases; junction bases not matched to a gene: 5. CDR3 length: 15 residues. This CDR3 reads CASSARDRGSYEQYF. The DNA of the CDR3 is TGTGCCAGCAGCGCCCGCGACAGGGGCTCCTACGAGCAGTACTTC.

The chain joins TRBV28 to TRBJ1-1; D is unresolved. The germline CDR1 and CDR2 sequences are MDHEN and SYDVKM. Trimming shortened V by 5 bases and J by 1 base, and 14 bases separated the two germline ends. This CDR3 contains 15 residues. CDR3 sequence reads: CASSLTAPPNTEAFF. DNA for the CDR3: TGTGCCAGCAGTCTCACTGCCCCGCCGAACACTGAAGCTTTCTTT.

The chain links TRBV28 to TRBJ1-1, with TRBD1 as a possible D gene (5 bases). CDR1 is MDHEN and CDR2 is SYDVKM in the germline V gene. The CDR3 sequence is 17 residues long. Trimming removed 3 bases at V and 1 base at J, with 18 bases between. The CDR3 spells CASSFPPLGGWNTEAFF. CDR3 nucleotides: TGTGCCAGCAGTTTTCCGCCCCTGGGGGGATGGAACACTGAAGCTTTCTTT.

The V gene is TRBV9, the J gene TRBJ2-1; D might be TRBD1 (5 bases). Germline-derived CDR1 and CDR2 are SGDLS and YYNGEE. Trimming left V 0 bases short and J 8 bases short, with 15 bases between. CDR3 length equals 15 residues. The CDR3 DNA is TGTGCCAGCAGCGTAGTCACAGGCACGGTGGATGAGCAGTTCTTC. Protein: CASSVVTGTVDEQFF. Drawing the rest from reference TRBV9 and TRBJ2-1, the complete variable domain is DSGVTQTPKHLITATGQRVTLRCSPRSGDLSVYWYQQSLDQGLQFLIQYYNGEERAKGNILERFSAQQFPDLHSELNLSSLELGDSALYFCASSVVTGTVDEQFFGPGTRLTVL.

The chain is built from TRBV6-1 and TRBJ2-1, with 10 nucleotides matching TRBD2. Germline CDR1 reads MNHNS; CDR2 reads SASEGT. The CDR3 contains 17 residues. Unmatched junction bases numbered 7, after V lost 4 bases and J lost 1 base. The CDR3 nucleotides are TGTGCCAGCAGTGTCGAGAGCGGGAGGGTGTCCTACAATGAGCAGTTCTTC. Amino acids: CASSVESGRVSYNEQFF.

On this clone: In the same sample, other DNA sequences code for this CDR3. The chain uses TRBV5-1 and TRBJ2-5; 9 bases match TRBD1. The CDR3 length is 14 residues. With V trimmed by 3 bases and J by 4 bases, 4 bases remained unmatched. The germline CDR1 and CDR2 sequences are SGHRS and YFSETQ. CDR3 residues: CASSSGQGRETQYF. The CDR3 DNA reads as TGCGCCAGCAGCTCTGGACAGGGGAGAGAGACCCAGTACTTC.

This clone was recorded only once. V usage is TRBV6-1 and J usage is TRBJ2-1; 7 positions match TRBD2. Germline V CDR1 and CDR2: MNHNS, SASEGT. J lost 4 bases, V lost 2 bases, and 8 bases had no gene match. This CDR3 is built from 16 residues. The CDR3 spells CASSEWGLAEYNEQFF. CDR3 in DNA: TGTGCCAGCAGTGAATGGGGTCTAGCGGAATACAATGAGCAGTTCTTC.

The genes are TRBV5-1 and TRBJ2-3; possibly TRBD2 for D (5 bases). V was shortened by 1 base and J by 1 base, with 10 bases between the two germline ends. From germline, CDR1 is SGHRS and CDR2 YFSETQ. CDR3 length: 15 amino acids. DNA of the CDR3: TGCGCCAGCAGCTTGCTTCGGGGTGGCACAGATACGCAGTATTTT. Encoded protein: CASSLLRGGTDTQYF. Combining the CDR3 with reference TRBV5-1 and TRBJ2-3 gives the whole variable domain KAGVTQTPRYLIKTRGQQVTLSCSPISGHRSVSWYQQTPGQGLQFLFEYFSETQRNKGNFPGRFSGRQFSNSRSEMNVSTLELGDSALYLCASSLLRGGTDTQYFGPGTRLTVL.

This clone showed up just a few times. The chain employs TRBV4-1 and TRBJ1-1, with 9 bases aligning to TRBD1. This CDR3 has 15 residues. Germline CDR1 is MGHRA and CDR2 is YSYEKL. With V trimmed by 4 bases and J by 2 bases, 5 bases remained unmatched. This chain's CDR3 is CASSPRDRVNTEAFF. As DNA, the CDR3 is TGCGCCAGCAGCCCTCGGGACAGGGTCAACACTGAAGCTTTCTTT.

The V and J genes are TRBV7-8 and TRBJ2-7; 12 nucleotides match TRBD1. The germline CDR1 and CDR2 sequences are SGHVS and FQNEAQ. The ends lost 1 base at V and 3 bases at J; junction bases unmatched: 7. The CDR3 spans 17 residues. The CDR3 region has the DNA TGTGCCAGCAGCTTAGGCCCGAGGGACAGGGGGCTCTACGAGCAGTACTTC. Its translation: CASSLGPRDRGLYEQYF.

The chain combines TRBV5-1 with TRBJ2-2; 9 bases fit TRBD1. The trim removed 5 bases at V and 10 bases at J, leaving 9 bases unmatched. The CDR3 spans 14 residues. CDR1 and CDR2 (germline): SGHRS, YFSETQ. The CDR3 sequence: CASSEGQGPAELFF. DNA of the CDR3: TGCGCCAGCAGTGAAGGACAGGGGCCCGCGGAGCTGTTTTTT.

The chain combines TRBV7-9 with TRBJ2-7, with 13 positions matching TRBD2. The CDR3 runs 15 residues. The junction had 4 bases not matched to a gene; V was cut back by 5 bases and J by 3 bases. CDR1 SEHNR and CDR2 FQNEAQ come from the germline V gene (reference sequence). CDR3 residues: CASSPGLAGVYEQYF. The CDR3 bases are TGTGCCAGCAGCCCTGGACTAGCGGGGGTCTACGAGCAGTACTTC.

The chain combines TRBV28 with TRBJ2-7; TRBD1 is a possible D gene (6 bases). Trimming stripped 2 bases from V and 4 bases from J, with 12 bases between. The CDR3 totals 14 residues. Germline lookup yields CDR1 MDHEN and CDR2 SYDVKM. The chain's CDR3 is CASSLRTDRYEQYF. The DNA for the CDR3 is TGTGCCAGCAGTTTAAGGACAGATAGGTACGAGCAGTACTTC.

The rearrangement joins TRBV28 to TRBJ2-3, with D uncertain. The CDR3 spans 14 residues. CDR1 and CDR2 from the germline V gene are MDHEN and SYDVKM. V dropped 6 bases and J dropped 1 base, with 11 bases sitting between them. This chain's CDR3 is CASSSSVRTDTQYF. The CDR3 nucleotides read TGTGCCAGCAGCTCCTCGGTACGCACAGATACGCAGTATTTT.

The chain couples TRBV7-9 to TRBJ1-6, with TRBD1 matching over 7 bases. Germline lookup yields CDR1 SEHNR and CDR2 FQNEAQ (reference sequence). This CDR3 is built from 14 residues. The trim removed 6 bases at V and 5 bases at J, leaving 4 bases unmatched. As DNA, the CDR3 is TGTGCCAGCAGTCCAACAGGGGATAATTCACCCCTCCACTTT. Its translation: CASSPTGDNSPLHF.

The chain uses TRBV6-5 and TRBJ1-1, with 9 bases lining up with TRBD1. The trim removed 6 bases at V and 4 bases at J, leaving 6 bases unmatched. Germline V gene data show CDR1 as MNHEY and CDR2 as SVGAGI. The CDR3 extends over 14 amino acids. CDR3 in DNA: TGTGCCAGCAGACCTTACAGGGGGCTCACTGAAGCTTTCTTT. This sequence encodes CASRPYRGLTEAFF.

V and J are TRBV11-3 and TRBJ2-1; 8 nucleotides align to TRBD2. With 3 bases clipped from V and 7 bases from J, the junction kept 8 bases outside the gene matches. From germline, CDR1 is SGHNT and CDR2 YENEEA. The CDR3 runs to 15 residues. The CDR3 here is CASSLNGRAGNEQFF. The CDR3 nucleotides read TGTGCCAGCAGCTTGAACGGGAGGGCCGGGAATGAGCAGTTCTTC.

This clone occurred once. The rearrangement joins TRBV7-2 to TRBJ1-1; D may be TRBD1 (5 bases). Germline CDR1 SGHTA, CDR2 FQGNSA. This CDR3 contains 14 residues. V lost 4 bases and J lost 0, with 9 bases in between. The CDR3 nucleotides read TGTGCCAGCAGCTATGGACAAATGAACACTGAAGCTTTCTTT. As protein: CASSYGQMNTEAFF.

This clone has just a few counts. As DNA, the CDR3 is TGTGCCAGCAGCGGCGCGGGGAATCAGCCCCAGCATTTT. Translation gives CASSGAGNQPQHF. The chain carries TRBV7-6 and TRBJ1-5; D remains unclear. CDR1 is SGHVS and CDR2 is FNYEAQ in the germline V gene. This CDR3 region has 13 residues. V lost 5 bases and J 4 bases, leaving 9 bases between the germline ends.

The chain is built from TRBV30 and TRBJ1-2, with TRBD1 as a possible D gene (6 bases). Between the trimmed V and J ends, which lost 0 bases and 4 bases, there was a span of 9 bases. Per the germline V gene, CDR1 is GTSNPN and CDR2 is SVGIG (reference sequence). This CDR3 is 13 amino acids long. The DNA of the CDR3 is TGTGCCTGGAGTGTATTAGGGGGCTATGGCTACACCTTC. Protein: CAWSVLGGYGYTF. Full variable domain (rest looked up from reference TRBV30 and TRBJ1-2): SQTIHQWPATLVQPVGSPLSLECTVEGTSNPNLYWYRQAAGRGLQLLFYSVGIGQISSEVPQNLSASRPQDRQFILSSKKLLLSDSGFYLCAWSVLGGYGYTFGSGTRLTVV.

This clone showed up just once. The chain joins TRBV5-1 to TRBJ2-7; possible D gene TRBD2, 5 bases. V lost 2 bases and J lost 0, with 15 bases in between. There are 16 residues in the CDR3. The germline gives CDR1 SGHRS, CDR2 YFSETQ. CDR3 coding DNA: TGCGCCAGCAGCTTCGGAGCGGTCAGGAGCTCCTACGAGCAGTACTTC. Amino acids: CASSFGAVRSSYEQYF.